This entry concerns a single T cell receptor beta chain. Sequenced by immunoSEQ multiplex PCR; TCRdb stores in-frame clones only, minus some. The sample yields hundreds of thousands of clones, about 87% seen once. The sample originates from a study of shared T cell receptors in the human thymus. The same data also contributed to another study, on human thymus T cells. That source reports: Healthy Finnish infants undergoing corrective surgery for congenital heart defects were used as donors. Corrective heart surgery yielded the resections from which the thymus tissue came. Related reports documented highly overlapping thymic repertoires among unrelated individuals.

The receptor was derived from a boy under two years old with a congenital heart defect. The sequenced sample was thymocytes.

The chain's CDR3 is CASSLSENTEAFF. CDR3 bases: TGTGCCAGCAGCTTATCAGAGAACACTGAAGCTTTCTTT. The chain links TRBV13 to TRBJ1-1; D unresolved. V was shortened by 2 bases and J by 1 base, with 5 bases between the two germline ends. The CDR3 is 13 amino acids. CDR1 is PRHDT, CDR2 FYEKMQ, per germline (reference sequence).